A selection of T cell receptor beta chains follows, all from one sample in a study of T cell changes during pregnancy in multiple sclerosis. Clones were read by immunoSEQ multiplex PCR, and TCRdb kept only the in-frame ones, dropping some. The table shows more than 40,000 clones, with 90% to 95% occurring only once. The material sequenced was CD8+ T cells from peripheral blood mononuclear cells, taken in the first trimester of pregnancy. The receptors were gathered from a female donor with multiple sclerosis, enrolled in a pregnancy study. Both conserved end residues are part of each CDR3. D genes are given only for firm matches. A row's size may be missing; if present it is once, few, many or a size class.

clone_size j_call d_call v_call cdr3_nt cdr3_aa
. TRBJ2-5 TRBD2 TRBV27 TGTGCCAGCGGCTACGGGGGGCAAGAGACCCAGTACTTC CASGYGGQETQYF
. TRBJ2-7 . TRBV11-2 TGTGCCAGCAGCTTAGCCTCGACAGGCTCCTACGAGCAGTACTTC CASSLASTGSYEQYF
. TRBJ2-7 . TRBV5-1 TGCGCCAGCACCCGGACAGATACCTACGAGCAGTACTTC CASTRTDTYEQYF
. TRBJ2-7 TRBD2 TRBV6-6 TGTGCCAGCAGTCCGACTAGCGGATACTACGAGCAGTACTTC CASSPTSGYYEQYF
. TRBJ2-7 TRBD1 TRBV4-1 TGCGCCAGCAGCCAAGGACAGGGGTTCGGCGAGCAGTACTTC CASSQGQGFGEQYF
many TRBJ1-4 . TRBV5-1 TGCGCCAGCCGTGGGGCAGGCAGTAATGAAAAACTGTTTTTT CASRGAGSNEKLFF
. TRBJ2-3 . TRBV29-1 TGCAGCGGGACACAGGGAGATACGCAGTATTTT CSGTQGDTQYF
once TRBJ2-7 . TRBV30 TGTGCCTGGAGTTCGGGGGTCTACGAGCAGTACTTC CAWSSGVYEQYF
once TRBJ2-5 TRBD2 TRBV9 TGTGCCAGCAGCGTAGCTCGGGTTAGCGGGGACCAAGAGACCCAGTACTTC CASSVARVSGDQETQYF
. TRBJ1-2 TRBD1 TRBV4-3 TGCGCCAGCAGCCAAGATTCAACAGGGGCGTTGGGCGGCTACACCTTC CASSQDSTGALGGYTF
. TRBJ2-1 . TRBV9 TGTGCCAGCAGCTCCACAGCGGACTATCTTCTAAGTAATGAGCAGTTCTTC CASSSTADYLLSNEQFF
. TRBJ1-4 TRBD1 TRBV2 TGTGCCAGCAGCGAACCCGGGACAGGGGTAAATGAAAAACTGTTTTTT CASSEPGTGVNEKLFF
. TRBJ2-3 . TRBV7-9 TGTGCCAGCAGCTTTGGCGGGATAGCAGATACGCAGTATTTT CASSFGGIADTQYF
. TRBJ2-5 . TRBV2 TGTGCCAGCAGTGAATCCCGCGTCGGAGAGACCCAGTACTTC CASSESRVGETQYF
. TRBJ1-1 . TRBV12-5 TGTGCTAGTGGTCTGCCCCTGGAGGCTTTCTTT CASGLPLEAFF
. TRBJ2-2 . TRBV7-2 TGTGCCAGCAGCCCTACGGCGCAGGTTAGGAACACCGGGGAGCTGTTTTTT CASSPTAQVRNTGELFF
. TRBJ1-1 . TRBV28 TGTGCCTCCTGGGCGTCGGGAGACACTGAAGCTTTCTTT CASWASGDTEAFF